The 21 T cell receptor beta chains in this list originate from one sample, sequenced in a study of PD-L1 blockade in urothelial cancer. Generated by immunoSEQ multiplex PCR, the TCRdb table keeps only in-frame clones and is missing some. This sample yields 48,000 or so clones, of which approximately 80% are seen a single time; around 9.1% belongs to the top ten. Time point denoted: peripheral blood 6 weeks after treatment start. This specimen was PBMCs, taken around atezolizumab (anti-PD-L1) treatment. The receptors derive from a man aged 65 to 79 with urothelial cancer.

The V call is TRBV6-5, the J call TRBJ2-1; TRBD1 matches 9 bases. Germline V CDR1 and CDR2: MNHEY, SVGAGI. After removal of 4 bases from V and 10 bases from J, the junction contained 11 bases not matched to a gene. This CDR3 spans 15 amino acids. The DNA of the CDR3 is TGTGCCAGCAGTTGGCCGGGACAGGGATCATGGGAGCAGTTCTTC. It encodes CASSWPGQGSWEQFF.

This chain joins TRBV27 and TRBJ2-1, with a tentative D call TRBD2 (5 bases). CDR1 MNHEY and CDR2 SMNVEV come from the germline V gene (reference sequence). Trimming stripped 3 bases from V and 8 bases from J, with 23 bases between. The length of the CDR3 is 17 residues. The CDR3 region has the DNA TGTGCCAGCAGTTTGCCGCTCCGGGAATACCGCCTGGATGAGCAGTTCTTC. Translation: CASSLPLREYRLDEQFF.

The CDR3 coding sequence is TGTGCCAGCAGGGCTTCCGTGAACACTGAAGCTTTCTTT. This translates into CASRASVNTEAFF. The V and J genes are TRBV9 and TRBJ1-1, with D unclear. This CDR3 region has 13 residues. Trimming shortened V by 5 bases and J by 0 bases, and 8 bases separated the two germline ends. Germline V lookup: CDR1 SGDLS, CDR2 YYNGEE.

About this clone: The sample holds other DNA sequences that translate to the same CDR3. The CDR3 reads CASSQESGETEAFF. CDR3 nucleotides: TGCGCCAGCAGCCAAGAGTCCGGAGAAACTGAAGCTTTCTTT. The chain has TRBV4-1 and TRBJ1-1; D unresolved. Germline lookup yields CDR1 MGHRA and CDR2 YSYEKL. The germline V and J ends were trimmed by 0 bases and 5 bases, with 10 bases remaining between them. CDR3 length equals 14 residues.

This clone was observed a few times. V and J are TRBV2 and TRBJ2-2; TRBD2 matches 13 bases. The CDR3 extends over 15 amino acids. V shed 5 bases, J shed 7 bases, and the junction held 4 bases outside the gene matches. Germline V gene sequence: CDR1 SNHLY, CDR2 FYNNEI. CDR3 sequence reads: CASSSGTSGIGELFF. In DNA form, the CDR3 reads TGTGCCAGCAGTTCCGGGACTAGCGGGATCGGGGAGCTGTTTTTT.

This chain links TRBV19 with TRBJ1-2; 9 nucleotides line up with TRBD1. The CDR3 extends over 13 amino acids. The germline CDR1 and CDR2 sequences are LNHDA and SQIVND (reference sequence). With V trimmed by 6 bases and J by 6 bases, 5 bases remained unmatched. CDR3 protein: CASSRQGEHGYTF. CDR3 in DNA: TGTGCCAGTAGCCGACAGGGGGAGCATGGCTACACCTTC.

This rearrangement joins TRBV5-1 to TRBJ2-3, with 7 bases matching TRBD2. The CDR3 runs 16 residues. The V segment lost 0 bases and the J segment 1 base; nucleotides outside the gene matches: 5. Looked up from germline, CDR1 is SGHRS and CDR2 is YFSETQ. The CDR3 DNA sequence: TGCGCCAGCAGCTTGGAAGTAGCGGGCCGCACAGATACGCAGTATTTT. Its translation is CASSLEVAGRTDTQYF.

The chain combines TRBV21-1 with TRBJ1-5. TRBV21-1 is a documented pseudogene. The CDR3 has 16 residues. CDR3 nucleotide sequence: TGTGCCAGCAGCAATGGCAAAGCGGGGTACAATCAGCCCCAGCATTTT. Translated, it gives CASSNGKAGYNQPQHF.

J is TRBJ2-5 and V is TRBV6-6; TRBD1 matches 7 bases. This CDR3 has 11 amino acids. Per the germline V gene, CDR1 is MNHNY and CDR2 is SVGAGI (reference sequence). The J segment lost 9 bases and the V segment lost 6 bases, leaving 4 bases of the junction unmatched. The CDR3 nucleotides read TGTGCCAGCAGGGACAGGTCGGCCCAGTACTTC. It encodes CASRDRSAQYF.

The chain has TRBV2 and TRBJ2-1, with D perhaps TRBD2 (7 bases). Trimming cost V 7 bases and J 10 bases, with 17 bases left between them. The CDR3 loop spans 13 amino acids. CDR1 is SNHLY and CDR2 is FYNNEI in the germline V gene. The CDR3 nucleotides read TGTGCCAGCATTCCGGGTGGGGGGGGCGAGCAGTTCTTC. This encodes CASIPGGGGEQFF.

The chain carries TRBV23-1 and TRBJ1-5; the D gene is possibly TRBD1 (6 bases). TRBV23-1 is an ORF for which the function is uncertain. This CDR3 contains 15 residues. Trimming removed 3 bases from V and 5 bases from J, with 14 bases in between. The CDR3 DNA reads as TGCGCCAGCAGTCACCCTGACAGGTACGATCAGCCCCAGCATTTT. As protein: CASSHPDRYDQPQHF.

This chain uses TRBV5-6 with TRBJ2-1; 7 nucleotides line up with TRBD2. The CDR3 is made up of 17 amino acids. Germline V gene sequence: CDR1 SGHDT, CDR2 YYEEEE. The trim removed 0 bases at V and 0 bases at J, leaving 6 bases unmatched. CDR3: CASSLETSFFSYNEQFF. In DNA, the CDR3 is TGTGCCAGCAGCTTGGAGACTAGCTTCTTCTCCTACAATGAGCAGTTCTTC.

This chain joins TRBV5-1 and TRBJ1-2; 10 bases match TRBD1. J was trimmed by 5 bases and V by 2 bases; bases with no gene match: 3. Germline V gene data show CDR1 as SGHRS and CDR2 as YFSETQ. The CDR3 is made up of 14 amino acids. The CDR3 DNA follows: TGCGCCAGCAGCTTCGGACAGGGGGATTATGGCTACACCTTC. This encodes CASSFGQGDYGYTF. The whole variable domain, filled in from reference TRBV5-1 and TRBJ1-2, reads KAGVTQTPRYLIKTRGQQVTLSCSPISGHRSVSWYQQTPGQGLQFLFEYFSETQRNKGNFPGRFSGRQFSNSRSEMNVSTLELGDSALYLCASSFGQGDYGYTFGSGTRLTVV.

The V call is TRBV27, the J call TRBJ2-5, with 7 bases fitting TRBD1. CDR1 and CDR2 (germline): MNHEY, SMNVEV (reference sequence). Trimming took 5 bases from V and 2 from J; bases not matched to a gene: 5. The length of the CDR3 is 14 residues. The DNA of the CDR3 is TGTGCCAGCAGTCACGGGACAGATCAAGAGACCCAGTACTTC. It translates to CASSHGTDQETQYF.

The rearrangement links TRBV19 to TRBJ2-1, with a tentative D call TRBD1 (6 bases). The CDR3 length is 16 residues. Trimming left V 1 base short and J 0 bases short, with 10 bases between. Looked up from germline, CDR1 is LNHDA and CDR2 is SQIVND (reference sequence). The CDR3 spells CASSIGTGSSYNEQFF. The CDR3 DNA reads TGTGCCAGTAGTATAGGTACAGGGAGCTCCTACAATGAGCAGTTCTTC.

This clone was seen only once. V usage is TRBV9 and J usage is TRBJ2-3; perhaps TRBD2 as D (6 bases). The germline CDR1 and CDR2 sequences are SGDLS and YYNGEE. V lost 4 bases and J lost 0, with 12 bases in between. The CDR3 loop spans 15 amino acids. The CDR3 reads CASSLASGSTDTQYF. The CDR3 bases are TGTGCCAGCAGCTTGGCGAGCGGGAGCACAGATACGCAGTATTTT.

The sample holds one count of this clone. V usage is TRBV5-4 and J usage is TRBJ2-7; 10 positions agree with TRBD1. The CDR3 contains 13 residues. J was trimmed by 4 bases and V by 4 bases; bases with no gene match: 2. Germline values: CDR1 SGHNT, CDR2 YYREEE (reference sequence). CDR3 bases: TGTGCCAGCAGCGGGGGACAGGGGTACGAGCAGTACTTC. It codes for CASSGGQGYEQYF.

V usage is TRBV5-6 and J usage is TRBJ2-4; D is perhaps TRBD1 (6 bases). V lost 2 bases to trimming and J lost 9 bases, with 21 bases between them. The CDR3 is 16 residues long. Germline loops: CDR1 SGHDT, CDR2 YYEEEE. The CDR3 DNA reads TGTGCCAGCAGCTTATACCGGACAGTAGCCAAGGGCATTCAGTACTTC. It is translated as CASSLYRTVAKGIQYF.

This chain uses TRBV2 with TRBJ1-3; D uncertain. The CDR3 totals 14 residues. The V and J ends lost 2 bases and 2 bases respectively, with 7 bases between them. Looked up from germline, CDR1 is SNHLY and CDR2 is FYNNEI. The CDR3 protein is CASSEMGAGNTIYF. The CDR3 nucleotides read TGTGCCAGCAGTGAAATGGGAGCTGGAAACACCATATATTTT.

This chain connects TRBV28 to TRBJ1-2; TRBD1 matches at 11 bases. The CDR3 runs to 17 residues. Unmatched junction bases numbered 13, after V lost 4 bases and J lost 6 bases. Germline V CDR1 and CDR2: MDHEN, SYDVKM. CDR3 nucleotides: TGTGCCAGCAGTTCCTTCCTTCTGGGACAGGGGGTTAATGGCTACACCTTC. Translation: CASSSFLLGQGVNGYTF.

The rearrangement links TRBV28 to TRBJ1-1; no firm D call. Trimming shortened V by 1 base and J by 0 bases, and 6 bases separated the two germline ends. The CDR3 is 14 residues long. Per germline, CDR1 MDHEN and CDR2 SYDVKM. CDR3 DNA: TGTGCCAGCAGTTTATCACAGCTGAACACTGAAGCTTTCTTT. Amino acid sequence: CASSLSQLNTEAFF.